This passage covers 25 T cell receptor beta chains from one sample sequenced in a study of blood T cell repertoires in COVID-19. Data came from immunoSEQ multiplex PCR; TCRdb stores just in-frame clones and leaves some out. There are about 160,000 clones in the sample; about four fifths occur only once, and more than 7% lies in the top ten. Sequencing was done on a sample of peripheral blood. All receptors come from an older woman with COVID-19, enrolled during active disease.

The V and J genes are TRBV2 and TRBJ2-5, with 12 bases lining up with TRBD1. Germline lookup yields CDR1 SNHLY and CDR2 FYNNEI. Trimming took 6 bases from V and 4 from J; bases not matched to a gene: 6. This CDR3 has 15 amino acids. CDR3 DNA: TGTGCCAGCAGATCCGGGACAGGGGGCTTAGAGACCCAGTACTTC. Encoded protein: CASRSGTGGLETQYF.

The V call is TRBV30, the J call TRBJ1-1; 7 nucleotides line up with TRBD1. This CDR3 has 14 residues. Trimming at V came to 5 bases and at J to 6 bases, leaving 12 bases not matched to a gene. From germline, CDR1 is GTSNPN and CDR2 SVGIG (reference sequence). The CDR3 loop reads CAWSKPTGRAEAFF. The CDR3 coding sequence is TGTGCCTGGTCTAAACCGACAGGGCGGGCTGAAGCTTTCTTT.

The count of this clone is one. The chain combines TRBV30 with TRBJ2-1; 14 nucleotides match TRBD2. From germline, CDR1 is GTSNPN and CDR2 SVGIG (reference sequence). Losses at the gene ends were 2 bases for V and 0 bases for J; bases not matched to a gene: 3. This CDR3 is 17 amino acids long. The CDR3 sequence is CAWSRGTSGSSYNEQFF. The DNA for the CDR3 is TGTGCCTGGAGTAGGGGGACTAGCGGGAGCTCCTACAATGAGCAGTTCTTC.

This chain uses TRBV14 with TRBJ1-2; possible D gene TRBD1, 5 bases. This CDR3 has 13 residues. Germline CDR1 and CDR2: SGHDN and FVKESK. V was cut by 4 bases and J by 4 bases, with 10 bases left in between. CDR3 residues: CASSPGHFYGYTF. CDR3 bases: TGTGCCAGCAGCCCCGGACACTTCTATGGCTACACCTTC.

The chain joins TRBV28 to TRBJ2-3; tentative D call: TRBD2 (6 bases). Germline values: CDR1 MDHEN, CDR2 SYDVKM. The CDR3 sequence is 14 residues long. With 4 bases removed from V and 3 bases from J, the gap between germline ends came to 11 bases. The CDR3 region has the DNA TGTGCCAGCAGTTCTGGGGGGTTGACAGATACGCAGTATTTT. This gives the protein CASSSGGLTDTQYF.

DNA for the CDR3: TGTGCCACTTCCTCCGGGACAGTTTTCTCTGGAAACACCATATATTTT. It yields the protein CATSSGTVFSGNTIYF. This chain connects TRBV15 to TRBJ1-3; 7 bases map to TRBD1. The CDR3 spans 16 residues. Germline V lookup: CDR1 LNHNV, CDR2 YYDKDF (reference sequence). Trimming removed 9 bases from V and 0 bases from J; junction bases left unmatched: 11.

V gene TRBV5-1 combines with J gene TRBJ1-1; D uncertain. Per germline, CDR1 SGHRS and CDR2 YFSETQ. V gave up 0 bases and J gave up 1 base, with 7 bases separating them. This CDR3 is built from 14 residues. The chain's CDR3 is CASSLGTTNTEAFF. DNA for the CDR3: TGCGCCAGCAGCTTGGGTACAACGAACACTGAAGCTTTCTTT.

This sequence joins TRBV5-1 and TRBJ2-3; 11 positions agree with TRBD2. The CDR3 spans 19 residues. Looked up from germline, CDR1 is SGHRS and CDR2 is YFSETQ. With V trimmed by 3 bases and J by 2 bases, 14 bases remained unmatched. Here the CDR3 reads CASSSRRISGGELTDTQYF. In DNA, the CDR3 is TGCGCCAGCAGCTCCCGAAGAATTAGCGGGGGGGAACTCACAGATACGCAGTATTTT.

J is TRBJ1-5 and V is TRBV28; no reliable D call. This CDR3 spans 14 amino acids. The V end lost 6 bases, the J end lost 1 base, and 10 bases lay between the germline ends. From germline, CDR1 is MDHEN and CDR2 SYDVKM. Written as DNA, the CDR3 is TGTGCCAGCAGAACTTCCGGGAGCAATCAGCCCCAGCATTTT. Translating it yields CASRTSGSNQPQHF.

The chain joins TRBV28 to TRBJ1-5; 7 bases match TRBD1. This CDR3 has 14 residues. From germline, CDR1 is MDHEN and CDR2 SYDVKM. V gave up 7 bases and J gave up 9 bases; unmatched junction bases: 12. The CDR3: CASITNGGGAPQHF. For the CDR3, the DNA is TGTGCCAGCATCACAAATGGAGGGGGCGCGCCCCAGCATTTT.

V usage is TRBV19 and J usage is TRBJ1-2, with a possible D match to TRBD1 (5 bases). Germline loops: CDR1 LNHDA, CDR2 SQIVND (reference sequence). The CDR3 extends over 15 amino acids. The V end lost 10 bases, the J end lost 0 bases, and 18 bases lay between the germline ends. The CDR3 DNA follows: TGTGCCACCAATCCCTCGGGGGGAGCTAACTATGGCTACACCTTC. It is translated as CATNPSGGANYGYTF.

The chain recombines TRBV2 with TRBJ1-4; 11 bases are a match to TRBD1. V was pared by 5 bases and J by 10 bases, with 6 bases of the junction left unmatched. The CDR3 runs to 14 residues. Germline V gene sequence: CDR1 SNHLY, CDR2 FYNNEI. In DNA, the CDR3 is TGTGCCAGCAGTAGGACAGGGGGCGGTGGAAAACTGTTTTTT. This sequence encodes CASSRTGGGGKLFF.

This clone was detected only a few times. V usage is TRBV6-1 and J usage is TRBJ1-3; TRBD1 matches 7 bases. V shed 2 bases, J shed 0 bases, and the junction held 4 bases outside the gene matches. The germline V gene has CDR1 MNHNS and CDR2 SASEGT. The CDR3 consists of 16 residues. Here the CDR3 reads CASSEYTGASGNTIYF. In DNA, the CDR3 is TGTGCCAGCAGTGAATATACAGGGGCCTCTGGAAACACCATATATTTT.

The V and J genes are TRBV18 and TRBJ2-2; D not resolved. Trimming left V 5 bases short and J 1 base short, with 8 bases between. The CDR3 covers 14 residues. The germline gives CDR1 KGHSH, CDR2 LQKENI. CDR3 sequence reads: CASSILLNTGELFF. CDR3 in DNA: TGTGCCAGCTCAATACTCTTGAACACCGGGGAGCTGTTTTTT.

CDR3 residues: CASSPAGQGARETQYF. As DNA, the CDR3 is TGTGCCAGCAGCCCTGCTGGACAGGGGGCGCGGGAGACCCAGTACTTC. The chain joins TRBV3-1 (or the pseudogene TRBV3-2) to TRBJ2-5, with 11 bases lining up with TRBD1. Losses at the gene ends were 4 bases for V and 5 bases for J; bases not matched to a gene: 9. CDR1 is LGHDT and CDR2 is YNNKEL in the germline V gene (reference sequence). This CDR3 contains 16 residues.

The chain carries TRBV5-1 and TRBJ1-4; D perhaps matches TRBD1 (6 bases). V lost 5 bases, J lost 4 bases, and 12 bases lay in between. This CDR3 has 14 amino acids. Germline V lookup: CDR1 SGHRS, CDR2 YFSETQ. Here the CDR3 DNA reads TGCGCCAGCAGATTAGGACAGCTTAATGAAAAACTGTTTTTT. Translation gives CASRLGQLNEKLFF.

The chain combines TRBV10-3 with TRBJ1-4, with D unclear. The CDR3 length is 15 residues. V lost 0 bases and J 4 bases, leaving 9 bases between the germline ends. In germline, CDR1 is ENHRY, CDR2 SYGVKD. DNA for the CDR3: TGTGCCATCAGTGAGTCAAACTTAGTTAATGAAAAACTGTTTTTT. It translates to CAISESNLVNEKLFF.

The CDR3 nucleotides are TGTGCCAGCAGCGCCGGACTAGTTAATGCCGGGGAGCTGTTTTTT. This codes for CASSAGLVNAGELFF. The chain joins TRBV11-3 to TRBJ2-2; 7 bases match TRBD2. Unmatched junction bases numbered 9, after V lost 5 bases and J lost 6 bases. CDR3 length: 15 residues. Germline CDR1 and CDR2: SGHNT and YENEEA.

The gene calls are TRBV30 and TRBJ2-3, with TRBD1 matching 7 bases. Germline loops: CDR1 GTSNPN, CDR2 SVGIG (reference sequence). V gave up 1 base and J gave up 4 bases; unmatched junction bases: 2. The CDR3 has 13 residues. The CDR3 DNA reads as TGTGCCTGGAGTGCAGGGGGTCCAGATACGCAGTATTTT. This encodes CAWSAGGPDTQYF.

The genes are TRBV11-2 and TRBJ2-5, with D uncertain. The V gene lost 3 bases and the J gene lost 1 base, with 12 bases spanning the gap. CDR1 SGHAT and CDR2 FQNNGV come from the germline V gene. The CDR3 loop spans 15 amino acids. For the CDR3, the DNA is TGTGCCAGCAGCTTCGGTCCCGGCGGCCAAGAGACCCAGTACTTC. This encodes CASSFGPGGQETQYF. The full variable domain, completed using reference TRBV11-2 and TRBJ2-5, is EAGVAQSPRYKIIEKRQSVAFWCNPISGHATLYWYQQILGQGPKLLIQFQNNGVVDDSQLPKDRFSAERLKGVDSTLKIQPAKLEDSAVYLCASSFGPGGQETQYFGPGTRLLVL.

CDR3 residues: CASSVDPGSEETQYF. The CDR3 bases are TGTGCCAGCAGCGTAGATCCGGGGTCAGAGGAGACCCAGTACTTC. The V call is TRBV9, the J call TRBJ2-5; D possibly corresponds to TRBD2 (5 bases). Germline lookup yields CDR1 SGDLS and CDR2 YYNGEE. V lost 0 bases and J 5 bases, leaving 14 bases between the germline ends. The CDR3 has 15 residues.

The rearrangement uses TRBV28 and TRBJ2-5; 8 bases are a match to TRBD1. The CDR3 has 14 residues. J gave up 5 bases and V 6 bases, and 8 bases lay outside the gene matches. Looked up from germline, CDR1 is MDHEN and CDR2 is SYDVKM. Here the CDR3 reads CASSADRAGETQYF. In nucleotides, the CDR3 is TGTGCCAGCAGCGCGGACAGGGCGGGGGAGACCCAGTACTTC.

Only one count was recorded for this clone. CDR3 protein: CASSEIAGAYNEQFF. The CDR3 nucleotides are TGTGCCAGCAGTGAGATAGCGGGAGCCTACAATGAGCAGTTCTTC. The chain joins TRBV2 to TRBJ2-1; 9 bases align to TRBD2. With 3 bases clipped from V and 2 bases from J, the junction kept 2 bases outside the gene matches. This CDR3 comprises 15 residues. Germline V gene lookup returns CDR1 SNHLY and CDR2 FYNNEI.

Comment on this clone: This sample also contains other DNA sequences that code for the same CDR3. The chain couples TRBV20-1 to TRBJ2-2; no clear D gene. This CDR3 has 11 amino acids. The V and J ends lost 6 bases and 4 bases respectively, with 6 bases between them. CDR1 and CDR2 from the germline V gene are DFQATT and SNEGSKA (reference sequence). CDR3 DNA: TGCAGTGCCAGTCGCACCGGGGAGCTGTTTTTT. Translation: CSASRTGELFF.

This clone was counted a single time. The CDR3 reads CATSDSDRGDTGELFF. The CDR3 nucleotides read TGTGCCACCAGTGATTCGGACAGGGGGGACACCGGGGAGCTGTTTTTT. The rearrangement links TRBV24-1 to TRBJ2-2; 10 bases are a match to TRBD1. Germline trimming cut 2 bases from V and 3 bases from J; bases unmatched to any gene: 2. The germline CDR1 and CDR2 sequences are KGHDR and SFDVKD. This CDR3 has 16 residues.